One and the same sample provided the 24 T cell receptor beta chains below, sequenced in a study of cytomegalovirus exposure and HLA in healthy donors. 60 Vbeta and 13 Jbeta primers were used in PCR. TCRdb's table, derived via immunoSEQ multiplex PCR, lists solely in-frame clones and lacks some. The repertoire table contains around 140,000 clones. Material for sequencing was PBMCs. All receptors derive from a male donor in good health and CMV-seronegative.

The chain joins TRBV6-1 to TRBJ2-7; D might be TRBD1 (6 bases). CDR1 MNHNS and CDR2 SASEGT come from the germline V gene. The CDR3 has 15 amino acids. Trimming removed 4 bases from V and 3 bases from J, with 16 bases in between. The CDR3 coding sequence is TGTGCCAGCAGTGTCTGGACAGAAAACTTCTACGAGCAGTACTTC. Translation: CASSVWTENFYEQYF.

J is TRBJ2-2 and V is TRBV7-2; possible D gene TRBD2, 6 bases. CDR1 and CDR2 from the germline V gene are SGHTA and FQGNSA. With 3 bases removed from V and 5 bases from J, the gap between germline ends came to 19 bases. The CDR3 consists of 17 residues. CDR3 amino acids: CASSLSLVGGRTGELFF. The CDR3 nucleotides are TGTGCCAGCAGCTTGAGTTTGGTGGGAGGCAGAACCGGGGAGCTGTTTTTT. Full variable domain (rest looked up from reference TRBV7-2 and TRBJ2-2): GAGVSQSPSNKVTEKGKDVELRCDPISGHTALYWYRQSLGQGLEFLIYFQGNSAPDKSGLPSDRFSAERTGGSVSTLTIQRTQQEDSAVYLCASSLSLVGGRTGELFFGEGSRLTVL.

This CDR3 reads CASIPGPRGSGANVLTF. As DNA, the CDR3 is TGTGCCAGCATCCCGGGGCCCAGGGGTTCTGGGGCCAACGTCCTGACTTTC. The rearrangement joins TRBV21-1 to TRBJ2-6; no check of the table's D call, TRBD1, against the DNA was made. TRBV21-1 is classified as a pseudogene. CDR3 length: 17 residues.

The chain combines TRBV7-9 with TRBJ1-4; 7 bases are shared with TRBD1. Germline V lookup: CDR1 SEHNR, CDR2 FQNEAQ (reference sequence). J was trimmed by 3 bases and V by 1 base; bases with no gene match: 2. This CDR3 has 15 amino acids. The CDR3 sequence is CASSLEGQPNEKLFF. In nucleotides, the CDR3 is TGTGCCAGCAGCTTAGAGGGACAGCCTAATGAAAAACTGTTTTTT. Full variable domain (remainder filled in from reference TRBV7-9 and TRBJ1-4): DTGVSQNPRHKITKRGQNVTFRCDPISEHNRLYWYRQTLGQGPEFLTYFQNEAQLEKSRLLSDRFSAERPKGSFSTLEIQRTEQGDSAMYLCASSLEGQPNEKLFFGSGTQLSVL.

The chain combines TRBV6-5 with TRBJ2-1; possible D gene TRBD2, 6 bases. Trimming took off 2 bases at V and 2 bases at J, with 10 bases between the two ends. Germline CDR1 and CDR2: MNHEY and SVGAGI. The CDR3 spans 15 residues. The CDR3 nucleotides are TGTGCCAGCAGTTACGTGACGGGGGCCTACAATGAGCAGTTCTTC. This translates into CASSYVTGAYNEQFF.

The V and J genes are TRBV27 and TRBJ1-5; D is unresolved. The length of the CDR3 is 16 residues. Trimming shortened V by 0 bases and J by 4 bases, and 13 bases separated the two germline ends. Per germline, CDR1 MNHEY and CDR2 SMNVEV (reference sequence). CDR3 in amino acids: CASSLSIMPGNQPQHF. CDR3 sequence (DNA): TGTGCCAGCAGTTTATCGATTATGCCGGGTAATCAGCCCCAGCATTTT.

The genes are TRBV13 and TRBJ1-1; D not resolved. The CDR3 is made up of 17 amino acids. Trimming took off 5 bases at V and 1 base at J, with 20 bases between the two ends. The V gene's germline CDR1 is PRHDT and CDR2 FYEKMQ (reference sequence). CDR3 sequence reads: CASSANPSLGENTEAFF. The CDR3 DNA sequence: TGTGCCAGCAGCGCCAACCCTTCTCTCGGAGAGAACACTGAAGCTTTCTTT.

The rearrangement joins TRBV30 to TRBJ2-7, with 12 bases that match TRBD1. CDR3 length: 14 residues. Losses at the gene ends were 1 base for V and 4 bases for J; bases not matched to a gene: 2. Germline values: CDR1 GTSNPN, CDR2 SVGIG (reference sequence). This CDR3 reads CAWSAGQGAYEQYF. CDR3 DNA sequence: TGTGCCTGGAGTGCGGGACAGGGGGCTTACGAGCAGTACTTC. The variable domain in full, with the rest retrieved from reference TRBV30 and TRBJ2-7, is SQTIHQWPATLVQPVGSPLSLECTVEGTSNPNLYWYRQAAGRGLQLLFYSVGIGQISSEVPQNLSASRPQDRQFILSSKKLLLSDSGFYLCAWSAGQGAYEQYFGPGTRLTVT.

This sequence joins TRBV13 and TRBJ2-7; D perhaps matches TRBD2 (6 bases). The CDR3 runs to 17 residues. CDR1 is PRHDT and CDR2 is FYEKMQ in the germline V gene (reference sequence). The germline V and J ends were trimmed by 5 bases and 7 bases, with 27 bases remaining between them. In nucleotides, the CDR3 is TGTGCCAGCAGCACCTCTAAGGGCGGGGTATTTCCTACGGAGCAGTACTTC. Its protein product is CASSTSKGGVFPTEQYF. Looking up the rest from reference TRBV13 and TRBJ2-7 gives the full variable domain: AAGVIQSPRHLIKEKRETATLKCYPIPRHDTVYWYQQGPGQDPQFLISFYEKMQSDKGSIPDRFSAQQFSDYHSELNMSSLELGDSALYFCASSTSKGGVFPTEQYFGPGTRLTVT.

This chain links TRBV11-2 with TRBJ1-1, with 8 bases lining up with TRBD1. The germline gives CDR1 SGHAT, CDR2 FQNNGV. With V trimmed by 1 base and J by 7 bases, 5 bases remained unmatched. The CDR3 is made up of 14 amino acids. The CDR3 nucleotides read TGTGCCAGCAGCTTAGGACAGGGGAAGAATGAAGCTTTCTTT. As protein: CASSLGQGKNEAFF.

The chain links TRBV30 to TRBJ1-2; D may be TRBD1 (6 bases). Trimming removed 4 bases from V and 7 bases from J, with 19 bases in between. CDR3 length equals 14 residues. The germline V gene encodes CDR1 GTSNPN and CDR2 SVGIG (reference sequence). DNA of the CDR3: TGTGCCTGGACCAGGGGACCCATCTTAGTTGGCTACACCTTC. Translated, it gives CAWTRGPILVGYTF.

The chain uses TRBV25-1 and TRBJ2-7; weak D call: TRBD2 (6 bases). The CDR3 is 15 residues long. The germline V and J ends were trimmed by 3 bases and 0 bases, with 12 bases remaining between them. CDR1 is MGHDK and CDR2 is SYGVNS in the germline V gene. The CDR3: CASSDPSAVSYEQYF. The CDR3 DNA reads as TGTGCCAGCAGTGACCCTAGCGCGGTCTCCTACGAGCAGTACTTC.

The CDR3 sequence is CASRGGPGQEFYGYTF. The CDR3 DNA reads TGTGCCAGTAGAGGGGGGCCGGGACAGGAGTTCTATGGCTACACCTTC. The V and J genes are TRBV19 and TRBJ1-2; 8 bases are a match to TRBD1. In germline, CDR1 is LNHDA, CDR2 SQIVND (reference sequence). The CDR3 runs to 16 residues. Trimming removed 6 bases from V and 4 bases from J; junction bases left unmatched: 13.

The chain is built from TRBV5-4 and TRBJ1-2, with a possible D match to TRBD1 (6 bases). Germline assignment: CDR1 SGHNT and CDR2 YYREEE (reference sequence). V shed 3 bases and J shed 4 bases, with 16 bases lying between them. This CDR3 is 15 amino acids long. The CDR3 region is CASSSGAGGPYGYTF. The DNA of the CDR3 is TGTGCCAGCAGCTCGGGGGCGGGGGGACCCTATGGCTACACCTTC.

The genes are TRBV30 and TRBJ2-1; TRBD2 matches 14 bases. Germline CDR1 and CDR2: GTSNPN and SVGIG (reference sequence). V lost 0 bases to trimming and J lost 5 bases; unmatched junction nucleotides: 3. The CDR3 sequence is 16 residues long. The CDR3 loop reads CAWSVRLAGGNNEQFF. CDR3 DNA sequence: TGTGCCTGGAGTGTACGACTAGCGGGGGGGAACAATGAGCAGTTCTTC.

As DNA, the CDR3 is TGTGCCAGCAGCCTAAAGATTAGCAATCAGCCCCAGCATTTT. It is translated as CASSLKISNQPQHF. The V call is TRBV11-2, the J call TRBJ1-5; no clear D. Germline-derived CDR1 and CDR2 are SGHAT and FQNNGV. This CDR3 region has 14 residues. The germline V and J ends were trimmed by 5 bases and 0 bases, with 8 bases remaining between them. Using reference TRBV11-2 and TRBJ1-5 for the parts outside the CDR3, the full variable domain is EAGVAQSPRYKIIEKRQSVAFWCNPISGHATLYWYQQILGQGPKLLIQFQNNGVVDDSQLPKDRFSAERLKGVDSTLKIQPAKLEDSAVYLCASSLKISNQPQHFGDGTRLSIL.

The rearrangement links TRBV10-3 to TRBJ1-2; 7 bases map to TRBD1. Germline V CDR1 and CDR2: ENHRY, SYGVKD. The V segment lost 3 bases and the J segment 0 bases; nucleotides outside the gene matches: 4. This CDR3 is 15 amino acids long. This chain's CDR3 is CAISETGQPNYGYTF. The CDR3 DNA reads TGTGCCATCAGTGAAACGGGACAGCCTAACTATGGCTACACCTTC.

The V and J genes are TRBV7-2 and TRBJ1-5; D is unresolved. This CDR3 spans 17 amino acids. The V and J ends lost 4 bases and 0 bases respectively, with 16 bases between them. CDR1 SGHTA and CDR2 FQGNSA come from the germline V gene. The CDR3 protein is CASSSDGGIYSNQPQHF. The CDR3 DNA follows: TGTGCCAGCAGCTCGGACGGCGGGATATATAGCAATCAGCCCCAGCATTTT.

The chain joins TRBV5-6 to TRBJ2-1; 7 bases map to TRBD2. V shed 4 bases and J 5 bases; nucleotides not matched to a gene: 6. CDR1 and CDR2 from the germline V gene are SGHDT and YYEEEE. The CDR3 is made up of 14 amino acids. The CDR3 region has the DNA TGTGCCAGCAGCGGGAGGGGCACCCACAATGAGCAGTTCTTC. Its translation is CASSGRGTHNEQFF. Using reference TRBV5-6 and TRBJ2-1 for the parts outside the CDR3, the full variable domain is DAGVTQSPTHLIKTRGQQVTLRCSPKSGHDTVSWYQQALGQGPQFIFQYYEEEERQRGNFPDRFSGHQFPNYSSELNVNALLLGDSALYLCASSGRGTHNEQFFGPGTRLTVL.

This CDR3 reads CASSSGLAGGVGETQYF. CDR3 DNA: TGTGCCAGCAGCTCAGGACTAGCGGGAGGGGTCGGTGAGACCCAGTACTTC. The chain employs TRBV7-2 and TRBJ2-5, with 15 nucleotides matching TRBD2. V lost 4 bases to trimming and J lost 5 bases; unmatched junction nucleotides: 8. The germline CDR1 and CDR2 sequences are SGHTA and FQGNSA. The CDR3 runs to 17 residues.

The chain uses TRBV30 and TRBJ2-1, with 9 nucleotides matching TRBD2. Germline trimming cut 4 bases from V and 7 bases from J; bases unmatched to any gene: 5. This CDR3 region has 13 residues. In germline, CDR1 is GTSNPN, CDR2 SVGIG (reference sequence). CDR3 nucleotides: TGTGCCTGGAATGGCGGGAGGGGTAATGAGCAGTTCTTC. The encoded protein is CAWNGGRGNEQFF.

CDR3 sequence: CASPNSGTGDEKLFF. CDR3 nucleotide sequence: TGCGCCAGCCCCAACTCCGGGACAGGGGATGAAAAACTGTTTTTT. The chain recombines TRBV4-3 with TRBJ1-4; 10 nucleotides agree with TRBD1. The CDR3 length is 15 residues. Trimming cost V 8 bases and J 6 bases; bases outside gene matches: 9. Germline CDR1 and CDR2: LGHNA and YSLEER.

The rearrangement joins TRBV4-1 to TRBJ1-4; TRBD1 aligns across 8 bases. Germline assignment: CDR1 MGHRA and CDR2 YSYEKL. J was trimmed by 6 bases and V by 0 bases; bases with no gene match: 3. This CDR3 comprises 15 residues. CDR3 residues: CASSQDQTGDEKLFF. The CDR3 nucleotides are TGCGCCAGCAGCCAAGATCAGACAGGGGATGAAAAACTGTTTTTT.

V is TRBV6-6 and J is TRBJ1-5; the D gene is possibly TRBD1 (5 bases). The ends were cut back, 6 bases at V and 4 bases at J, with 13 bases in the middle. Per the germline V gene, CDR1 is MNHNY and CDR2 is SVGAGI (reference sequence). This CDR3 region has 14 residues. The CDR3 DNA reads TGTGCCAGCAGCCAAACAGGACGGAATCAGCCCCAGCATTTT. Translating it yields CASSQTGRNQPQHF.